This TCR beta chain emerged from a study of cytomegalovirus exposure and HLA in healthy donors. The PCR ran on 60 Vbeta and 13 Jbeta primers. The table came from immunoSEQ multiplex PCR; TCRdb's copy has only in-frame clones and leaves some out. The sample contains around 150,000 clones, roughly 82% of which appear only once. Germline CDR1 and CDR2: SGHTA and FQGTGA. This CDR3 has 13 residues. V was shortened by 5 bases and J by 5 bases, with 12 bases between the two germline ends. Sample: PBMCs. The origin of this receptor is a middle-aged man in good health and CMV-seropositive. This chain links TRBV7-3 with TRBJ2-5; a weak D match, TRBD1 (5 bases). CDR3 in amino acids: CASSAGAGETQYF. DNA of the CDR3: TGTGCCAGCAGCGCCGGAGCAGGGGAGACCCAGTACTTC.